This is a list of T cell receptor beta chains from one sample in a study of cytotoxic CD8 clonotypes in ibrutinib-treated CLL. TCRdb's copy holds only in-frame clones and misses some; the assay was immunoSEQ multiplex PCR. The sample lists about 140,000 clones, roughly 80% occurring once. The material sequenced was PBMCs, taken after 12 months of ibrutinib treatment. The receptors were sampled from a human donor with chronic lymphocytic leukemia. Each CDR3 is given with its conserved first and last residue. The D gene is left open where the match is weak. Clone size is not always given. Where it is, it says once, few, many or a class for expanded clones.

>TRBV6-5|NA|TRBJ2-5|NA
CASSYGQETQYF
TGTGCCAGCAGTTACGGTCAAGAGACCCAGTACTTC
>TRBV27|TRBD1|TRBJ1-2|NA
CASSLGQGDGYTF
TGTGCCAGCAGCCTAGGACAGGGGGACGGCTACACCTTC
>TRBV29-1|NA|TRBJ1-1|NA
CSAANTEAFF
TGCAGCGCCGCCAACACTGAAGCTTTCTTT
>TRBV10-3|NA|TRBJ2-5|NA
CASSLGRETQYF
TGTGCCAGCAGTTTGGGGAGAGAGACCCAGTACTTC
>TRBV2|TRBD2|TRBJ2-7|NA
CASTGGIAYEQYF
TGTGCCAGCACCGGGGGGATAGCCTACGAGCAGTACTTC
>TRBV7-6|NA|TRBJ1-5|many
CASSLMGGSGQPQHF
TGTGCCAGCAGCTTGATGGGGGGTTCGGGTCAGCCCCAGCATTTT
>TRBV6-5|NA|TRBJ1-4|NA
CASSYSRVEELFF
TGTGCCAGCAGTTACTCGAGGGTTGAGGAACTGTTTTTT
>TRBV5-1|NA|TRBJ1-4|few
CASSLDSAFNEKLFF
TGCGCCAGCAGCTTGGACTCGGCCTTTAATGAAAAACTGTTTTTT
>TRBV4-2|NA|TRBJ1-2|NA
CASSQDRWGGGYTF
TGTGCCAGCAGCCAAGATCGTTGGGGTGGTGGCTACACCTTC
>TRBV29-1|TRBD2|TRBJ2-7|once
CSVPRDYYYEQYF
TGCAGCGTGCCCAGGGACTACTATTACGAGCAGTACTTC
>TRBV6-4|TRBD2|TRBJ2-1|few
CATSGGTFNEQFF
TGTGCCACCAGCGGGGGGACGTTCAATGAGCAGTTCTTC
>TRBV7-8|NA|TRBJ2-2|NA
CASRNRANTGELFF
TGTGCCAGCAGAAACAGGGCGAACACCGGGGAGCTGTTTTTT
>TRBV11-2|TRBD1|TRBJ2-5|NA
CASSTDRAQETQYF
TGTGCCAGCAGCACAGACAGGGCCCAAGAGACCCAGTACTTC
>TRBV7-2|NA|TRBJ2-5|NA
CASSLGEGGKTQYF
TGTGCCAGCAGCTTAGGCGAGGGGGGGAAGACCCAGTACTTC
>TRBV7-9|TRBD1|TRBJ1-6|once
CASSLTGQGISPLHF
TGTGCCAGCAGCTTGACGGGACAGGGAATTTCACCCCTCCACTTT
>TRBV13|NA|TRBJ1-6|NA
CASSLSTGPYNSPLHF
TGTGCCAGCAGCTTAAGCACAGGCCCCTATAATTCACCCCTCCACTTT
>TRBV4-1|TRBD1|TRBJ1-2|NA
CASSHSTGQILYGYTF
TGCGCCAGCAGCCATTCTACGGGACAGATCCTCTATGGCTACACCTTC
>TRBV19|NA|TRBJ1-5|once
CASSIWGGDQPQHF
TGTGCCAGTAGTATTTGGGGAGGTGATCAGCCCCAGCATTTT
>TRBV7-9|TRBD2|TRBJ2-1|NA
CASSRDVSSGARGEQFF
TGTGCCAGCAGCCGAGATGTGTCTAGCGGGGCGAGGGGGGAGCAGTTCTTC
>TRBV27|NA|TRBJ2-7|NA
CASSLYGAYEQYF
TGTGCCAGCAGTTTATACGGCGCCTACGAGCAGTACTTC
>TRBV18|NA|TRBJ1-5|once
CASSRMDSNQPQHF
TGTGCCAGCTCACGTATGGACAGCAATCAGCCCCAGCATTTT
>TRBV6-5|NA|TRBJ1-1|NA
CASGDRNMNTEAFF
TGTGCCAGCGGAGACAGGAACATGAACACTGAAGCTTTCTTT
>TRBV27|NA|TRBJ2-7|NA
CASSQTGTFLYEQYF
TGTGCCAGCAGCCAAACCGGGACTTTCCTCTACGAGCAGTACTTC
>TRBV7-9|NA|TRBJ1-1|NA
CASSFRDPNTEAFF
TGTGCCAGCAGCTTTCGGGATCCGAACACTGAAGCTTTCTTT